The source of this TCR beta chain is a study of CD8 T cells in Susac syndrome. Random hexamers were used to reverse transcribe roughly 0.45 to 1 ug of RNA. TCRdb re-called the immunoSEQ multiplex PCR reads with MiXCR, one entry per CDR3 protein. The sample yields 95,000 to 150,000 distinct CDR3 sequences, 95% to 96% seen once. This receptor was taken from a human donor with Susac syndrome. The sample was CD4+ T cells from PBMCs.

CDR3 nucleotides: TGTGCCTGGAGCCGAGGGGGTGAGACCCAGTACTTC. It is translated as CAWSRGGETQYF. The chain couples TRBV30 to TRBJ2-5; D is possibly TRBD1 (6 bases). The CDR3 totals 12 residues. V lost 3 bases and J 5 bases, leaving 10 bases between the germline ends. Germline loops: CDR1 GTSNPN, CDR2 SVGIG (reference sequence).